The 13 T cell receptor beta chains listed next were all sequenced from one sample in a study of blood T cell repertoires in COVID-19. Clones were sequenced by immunoSEQ multiplex PCR, and TCRdb holds only the in-frame ones, with some missing. The sample includes about 200,000 clones, around 84% of them seen just once. The source material was PBMCs or T cells enriched from blood (not recorded which). Receptors originate from a woman aged 40 to 50 with acute COVID-19.

This chain links TRBV9 with TRBJ2-1; TRBD2 matches at 9 bases. Germline V lookup: CDR1 SGDLS, CDR2 YYNGEE. This CDR3 has 15 residues. The V and J ends lost 3 bases and 7 bases, in that order; junction bases with no gene match: 8. The DNA for the CDR3 is TGTGCCAGCAGCGACGGGCTAGCGGGACTGAATGAGCAGTTCTTC. Translated: CASSDGLAGLNEQFF. Supplemented by reference TRBV9 and TRBJ2-1, the full variable domain reads DSGVTQTPKHLITATGQRVTLRCSPRSGDLSVYWYQQSLDQGLQFLIQYYNGEERAKGNILERFSAQQFPDLHSELNLSSLELGDSALYFCASSDGLAGLNEQFFGPGTRLTVL.

The CDR3 reads CASSKGTGYYGYTF. CDR3 DNA: TGTGCCAGCAGCAAAGGGACAGGCTATTATGGCTACACCTTC. The chain links TRBV5-8 to TRBJ1-2; 8 bases are shared with TRBD1. The CDR3 is made up of 14 amino acids. With 4 bases clipped from V and 5 bases from J, the junction kept 7 bases outside the gene matches. Germline assignment: CDR1 SGHTS and CDR2 YDEGEE.

About this clone: Other DNA sequences of this sample code for an identical CDR3. The chain couples TRBV28 to TRBJ1-2; TRBD1 aligns across 8 bases. CDR1 is MDHEN and CDR2 is SYDVKM in the germline V gene. The CDR3 runs to 14 residues. With 2 bases clipped from V and 2 bases from J, the junction kept 1 base outside the gene matches. The CDR3 sequence: CASSLGDRNYGYTF. CDR3 DNA: TGTGCCAGCAGTTTAGGGGACAGGAACTATGGCTACACCTTC.

The rearrangement links TRBV7-2 to TRBJ1-2, with D maybe TRBD1 (6 bases). V dropped 5 bases and J dropped 6 bases, with 16 bases sitting between them. CDR1 is SGHTA and CDR2 is FQGNSA in the germline V gene. CDR3 length equals 14 residues. CDR3 bases: TGTGCCAGCAGCCCATCCGGCAGGGGAAATGGCTACACCTTC. Translating gives CASSPSGRGNGYTF.

The rearrangement uses TRBV7-9 and TRBJ2-1, with 9 positions matching TRBD2. This CDR3 contains 14 residues. V lost 1 base, J lost 15 bases, and 10 bases stayed unmatched. The germline V gene encodes CDR1 SEHNR and CDR2 FQNEAQ (reference sequence). The CDR3 DNA sequence: TGTGCCAGCAGCTTAGTGGCAGGACTAGCGCAGCGGTTCTTC. The encoded protein is CASSLVAGLAQRFF. The whole variable domain, remainder taken from reference TRBV7-9 and TRBJ2-1, is DTGVSQNPRHKITKRGQNVTFRCDPISEHNRLYWYRQTLGQGPEFLTYFQNEAQLEKSRLLSDRFSAERPKGSFSTLEIQRTEQGDSAMYLCASSLVAGLAQRFFGPGTRLTVL.

The chain carries TRBV7-8 and TRBJ2-7; D may be TRBD1 (7 bases). Germline V CDR1 and CDR2: SGHVS, FQNEAQ. This CDR3 contains 14 residues. The V and J ends lost 2 bases and 6 bases respectively, with 14 bases between them. The CDR3 DNA reads as TGTGCCAGCAGCTTATTTAGACAGGGAGGCGAGCAGTACTTC. Its translation: CASSLFRQGGEQYF.

V gene TRBV11-1 combines with J gene TRBJ2-7; the D gene is possibly TRBD2 (5 bases). Trimming removed 2 bases from V and 3 bases from J, with 17 bases in between. The CDR3 spans 16 residues. In germline, CDR1 is SGHAT, CDR2 FQDESV (reference sequence). The CDR3 sequence: CASSLPGVASIYEQYF. For the CDR3, the DNA is TGTGCCAGCAGCTTACCCGGGGTAGCGTCGATCTACGAGCAGTACTTC. Drawing the rest from reference TRBV11-1 and TRBJ2-7, the complete variable domain is EAEVAQSPRYKITEKSQAVAFWCDPISGHATLYWYRQILGQGPELLVQFQDESVVDDSQLPKDRFSAERLKGVDSTLKIQPAELGDSAMYLCASSLPGVASIYEQYFGPGTRLTVT.

The genes are TRBV29-1 and TRBJ1-2; D is unclear. V lost 3 bases, J lost 2 bases, and 10 bases lay in between. This CDR3 contains 13 residues. Looked up from germline, CDR1 is SQVTM and CDR2 is ANQGSEA. In DNA form, the CDR3 reads TGCAGCGTTGAGACGGGAGGAAACTATGGCTACACCTTC. It codes for CSVETGGNYGYTF.

The V and J genes are TRBV2 and TRBJ2-1; tentative D call: TRBD2 (6 bases). CDR3 length: 16 residues. Germline loops: CDR1 SNHLY, CDR2 FYNNEI. Between the trimmed V and J ends, which lost 0 bases and 9 bases, there was a span of 18 bases. CDR3 sequence reads: CASSEALTRDFLEQFF. CDR3 bases: TGTGCCAGCAGTGAAGCGCTGACTAGGGATTTTCTTGAGCAGTTCTTC. The whole variable domain, filled in from reference TRBV2 and TRBJ2-1, reads EPEVTQTPSHQVTQMGQEVILRCVPISNHLYFYWYRQILGQKVEFLVSFYNNEISEKSEIFDDQFSVERPDGSNFTLKIRSTKLEDSAMYFCASSEALTRDFLEQFFGPGTRLTVL.

This clone was observed a handful of times. The rearrangement links TRBV9 to TRBJ2-1, with 7 positions matching TRBD1. The CDR3 consists of 15 residues. Germline V gene sequence: CDR1 SGDLS, CDR2 YYNGEE. The junction had 6 bases not matched to a gene; V was cut back by 4 bases and J by 2 bases. CDR3 loop: CASSFGQATYNEQFF. In DNA form, the CDR3 reads TGTGCCAGCAGCTTCGGACAGGCGACCTACAATGAGCAGTTCTTC.

This chain links TRBV6-5 with TRBJ2-3; D ambiguous. Germline CDR1 MNHEY, CDR2 SVGAGI. The CDR3 loop spans 12 amino acids. V was clipped by 6 bases and J by 3 bases, with 7 bases between them. Here the CDR3 reads CASSVRTDTQYF. As DNA, the CDR3 is TGTGCCAGCAGCGTGCGGACAGATACGCAGTATTTT.

This sequence joins TRBV4-1 and TRBJ2-7; 7 positions agree with TRBD2. Looked up from germline, CDR1 is MGHRA and CDR2 is YSYEKL. The CDR3 is 13 amino acids. J was trimmed by 2 bases and V by 5 bases; bases with no gene match: 3. The CDR3 region is CASSGGGTYEQYF. In DNA form, the CDR3 reads TGCGCCAGCAGCGGGGGGGGAACCTACGAGCAGTACTTC.

This sequence joins TRBV30 and TRBJ1-3, with 8 positions matching TRBD1. After removal of 2 bases from V and 2 bases from J, the junction contained 11 bases not matched to a gene. The CDR3 is made up of 17 amino acids. The germline gives CDR1 GTSNPN, CDR2 SVGIG (reference sequence). CDR3 coding DNA: TGTGCCTGGAGTTCCCCCGACAGGGGACTAACTGGAAACACCATATATTTT. It is translated as CAWSSPDRGLTGNTIYF.